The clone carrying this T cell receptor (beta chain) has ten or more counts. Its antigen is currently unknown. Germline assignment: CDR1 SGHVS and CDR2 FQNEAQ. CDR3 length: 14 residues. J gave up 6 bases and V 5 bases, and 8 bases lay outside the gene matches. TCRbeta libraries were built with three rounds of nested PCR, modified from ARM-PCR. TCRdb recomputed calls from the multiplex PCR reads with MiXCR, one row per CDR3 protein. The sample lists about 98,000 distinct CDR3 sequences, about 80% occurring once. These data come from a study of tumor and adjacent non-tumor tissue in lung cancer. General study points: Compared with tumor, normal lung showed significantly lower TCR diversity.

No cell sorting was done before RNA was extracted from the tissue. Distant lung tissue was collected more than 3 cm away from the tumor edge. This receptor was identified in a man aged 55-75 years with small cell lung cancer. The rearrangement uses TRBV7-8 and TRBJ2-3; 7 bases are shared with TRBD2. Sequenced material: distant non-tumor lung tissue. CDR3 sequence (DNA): TGTGCCAGCAGCCGTAGCAATAGCGGGGATACGCAGTATTTT. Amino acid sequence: CASSRSNSGDTQYF.